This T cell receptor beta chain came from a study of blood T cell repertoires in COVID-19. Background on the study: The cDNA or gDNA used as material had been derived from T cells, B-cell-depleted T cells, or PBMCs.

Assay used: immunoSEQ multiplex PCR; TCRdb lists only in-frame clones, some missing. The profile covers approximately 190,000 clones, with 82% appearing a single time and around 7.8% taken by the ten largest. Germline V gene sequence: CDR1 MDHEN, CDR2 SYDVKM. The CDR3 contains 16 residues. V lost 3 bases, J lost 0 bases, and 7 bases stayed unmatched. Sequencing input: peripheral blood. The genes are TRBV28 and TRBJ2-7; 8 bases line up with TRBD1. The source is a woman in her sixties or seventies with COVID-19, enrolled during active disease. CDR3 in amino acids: CASSFRQGAPSYEQYF. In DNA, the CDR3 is TGTGCCAGCAGTTTTAGGCAGGGGGCCCCCTCCTACGAGCAGTACTTC.